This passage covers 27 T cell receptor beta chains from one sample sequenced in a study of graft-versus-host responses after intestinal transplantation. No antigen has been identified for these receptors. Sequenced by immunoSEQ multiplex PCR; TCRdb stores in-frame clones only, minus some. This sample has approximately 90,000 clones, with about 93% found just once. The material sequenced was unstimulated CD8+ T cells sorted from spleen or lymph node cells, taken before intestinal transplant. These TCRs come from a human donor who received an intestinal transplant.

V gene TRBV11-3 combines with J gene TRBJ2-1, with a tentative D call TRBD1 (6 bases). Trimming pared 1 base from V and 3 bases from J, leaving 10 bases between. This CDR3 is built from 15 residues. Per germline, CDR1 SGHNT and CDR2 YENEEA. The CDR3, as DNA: TGTGCCAGCAGCTTAGGGGGGACACACTACAATGAGCAGTTCTTC. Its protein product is CASSLGGTHYNEQFF.

In DNA, the CDR3 is TGTGCCAGCTCCCCGAAGCGGGGGGCCCACTACGAGCAGTACTTC. It specifies CASSPKRGAHYEQYF. The chain is built from TRBV18 and TRBJ2-7; TRBD2 matches at 9 bases. Germline V CDR1 and CDR2: KGHSH, LQKENI. V lost 6 bases to trimming and J lost 3 bases; unmatched junction nucleotides: 9. The CDR3 runs 15 residues.

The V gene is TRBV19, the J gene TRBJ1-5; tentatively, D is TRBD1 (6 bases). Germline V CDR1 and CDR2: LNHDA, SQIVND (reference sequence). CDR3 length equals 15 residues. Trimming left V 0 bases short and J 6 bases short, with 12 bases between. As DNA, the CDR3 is TGTGCCAGTAGTATAGAGGGAGGGGGGATTCAGCCCCAGCATTTT. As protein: CASSIEGGGIQPQHF.

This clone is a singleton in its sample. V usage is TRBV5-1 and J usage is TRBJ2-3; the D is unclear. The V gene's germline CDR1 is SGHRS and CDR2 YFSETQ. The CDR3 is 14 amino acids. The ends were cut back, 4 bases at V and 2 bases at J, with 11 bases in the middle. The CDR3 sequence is CASSPYSHTDTQYF. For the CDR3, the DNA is TGCGCCAGCAGCCCGTACAGCCACACAGATACGCAGTATTTT.

The CDR3 loop reads CASSDRVGNTIYF. CDR3 nucleotides: TGTGCCAGCAGTGACAGGGTTGGAAACACCATATATTTT. V is TRBV9 and J is TRBJ1-3, with 7 bases matching TRBD1. The CDR3 runs 13 residues. CDR1 is SGDLS, CDR2 YYNGEE, per germline. V dropped 5 bases and J dropped 3; count of bases not matched to a gene: 2.

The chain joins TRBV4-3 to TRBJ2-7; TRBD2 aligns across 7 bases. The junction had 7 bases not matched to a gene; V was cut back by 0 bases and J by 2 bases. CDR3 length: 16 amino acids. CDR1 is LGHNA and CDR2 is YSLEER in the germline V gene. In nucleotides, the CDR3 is TGCGCCAGCAGCCAAGATTCTAGCGGCAACACCTACGAGCAGTACTTC. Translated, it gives CASSQDSSGNTYEQYF.

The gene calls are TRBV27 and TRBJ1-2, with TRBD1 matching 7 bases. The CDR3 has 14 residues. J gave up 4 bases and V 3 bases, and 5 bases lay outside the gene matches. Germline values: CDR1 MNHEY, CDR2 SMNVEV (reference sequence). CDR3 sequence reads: CASSFATGTYGYTF. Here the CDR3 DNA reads TGTGCCAGCAGTTTCGCGACAGGGACCTATGGCTACACCTTC.

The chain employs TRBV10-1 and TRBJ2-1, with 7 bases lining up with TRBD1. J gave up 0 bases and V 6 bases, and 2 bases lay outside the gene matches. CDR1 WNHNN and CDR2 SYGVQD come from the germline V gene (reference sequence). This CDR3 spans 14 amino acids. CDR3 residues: CASRTGSSYNEQFF. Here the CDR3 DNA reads TGCGCCAGCAGGACAGGGAGCTCCTACAATGAGCAGTTCTTC.

The CDR3 DNA reads as TGTGCCAGCAGCTTACTAGACGGGTCAGATACGCAGTATTTT. It translates to CASSLLDGSDTQYF. The rearrangement joins TRBV11-3 to TRBJ2-3; D is unclear. Germline V gene sequence: CDR1 SGHNT, CDR2 YENEEA. The CDR3 loop spans 14 amino acids. V shed 2 bases and J shed 4 bases, with 10 bases lying between them.

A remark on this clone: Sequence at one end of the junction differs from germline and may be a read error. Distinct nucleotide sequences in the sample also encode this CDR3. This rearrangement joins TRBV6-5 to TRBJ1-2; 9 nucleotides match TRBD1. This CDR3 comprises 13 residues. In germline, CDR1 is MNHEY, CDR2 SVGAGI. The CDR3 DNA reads TGCGCCAGCAGGACAGGGACAGGGAATGGCTACACCTTC. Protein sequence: CASRTGTGNGYTF.

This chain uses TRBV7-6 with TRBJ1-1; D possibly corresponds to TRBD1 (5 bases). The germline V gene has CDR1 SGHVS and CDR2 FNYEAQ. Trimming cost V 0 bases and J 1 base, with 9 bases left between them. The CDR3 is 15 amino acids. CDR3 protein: CASSLAQGPNTEAFF. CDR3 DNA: TGTGCCAGCAGCTTAGCCCAGGGCCCGAACACTGAAGCTTTCTTT.

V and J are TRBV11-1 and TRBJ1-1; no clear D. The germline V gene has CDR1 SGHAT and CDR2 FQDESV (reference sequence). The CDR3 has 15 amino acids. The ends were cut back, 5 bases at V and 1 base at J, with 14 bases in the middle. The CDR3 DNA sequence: TGTGCCAGCAGCCCTCGAGAGGGATCGAACACTGAAGCTTTCTTT. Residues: CASSPREGSNTEAFF.

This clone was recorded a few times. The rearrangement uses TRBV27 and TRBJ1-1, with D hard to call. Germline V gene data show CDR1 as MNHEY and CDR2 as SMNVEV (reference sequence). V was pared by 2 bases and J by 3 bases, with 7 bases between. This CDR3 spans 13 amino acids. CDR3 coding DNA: TGTGCCAGCAGTTTACTGGCGGACACTGAAGCTTTCTTT. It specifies CASSLLADTEAFF.

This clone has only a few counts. CDR3 amino acids: CASGLVSGYTF. CDR3 DNA: TGTGCTAGTGGTTTGGTTAGTGGCTACACCTTC. The chain has TRBV12-5 and TRBJ1-2; D not resolved. CDR1 and CDR2 (germline): LGHNT, FRNRAP. This CDR3 region has 11 residues. V was pared by 0 bases and J by 7 bases, with 3 bases between. Together with reference TRBV12-5 and TRBJ1-2, the CDR3 gives the full variable domain: DARVTQTPRHKVTEMGQEVTMRCQPILGHNTVFWYRQTMMQGLELLAYFRNRAPLDDSGMPKDRFSAEMPDATLATLKIQPSEPRDSAVYFCASGLVSGYTFGSGTRLTVV.

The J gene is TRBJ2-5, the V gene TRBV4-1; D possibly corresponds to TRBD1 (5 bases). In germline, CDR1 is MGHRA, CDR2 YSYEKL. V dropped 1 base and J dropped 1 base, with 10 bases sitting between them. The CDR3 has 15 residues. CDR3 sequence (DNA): TGCGCCAGCAGCCAAGGCCAGGGTTTCCAAGAGACCCAGTACTTC. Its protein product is CASSQGQGFQETQYF.

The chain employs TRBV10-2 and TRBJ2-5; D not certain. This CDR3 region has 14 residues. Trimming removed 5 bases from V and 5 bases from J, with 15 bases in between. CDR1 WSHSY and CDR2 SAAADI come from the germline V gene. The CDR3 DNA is TGCGCCAGCAGTTGGCAGCGCATTAAGGAGACCCAGTACTTC. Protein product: CASSWQRIKETQYF.

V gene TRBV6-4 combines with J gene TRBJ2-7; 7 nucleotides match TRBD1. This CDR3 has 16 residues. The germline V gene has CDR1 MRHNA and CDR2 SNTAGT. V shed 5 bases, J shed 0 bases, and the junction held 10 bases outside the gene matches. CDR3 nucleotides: TGTGCCAGCAGTCACCACAGGGGCCGGAGCTCCTACGAGCAGTACTTC. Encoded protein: CASSHHRGRSSYEQYF.

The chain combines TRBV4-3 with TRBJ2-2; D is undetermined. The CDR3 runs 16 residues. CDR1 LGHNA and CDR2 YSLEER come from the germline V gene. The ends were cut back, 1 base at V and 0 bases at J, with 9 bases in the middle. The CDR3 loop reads CASSQGNGPNTGELFF. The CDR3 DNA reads TGCGCCAGCAGCCAAGGTAATGGGCCGAACACCGGGGAGCTGTTTTTT.

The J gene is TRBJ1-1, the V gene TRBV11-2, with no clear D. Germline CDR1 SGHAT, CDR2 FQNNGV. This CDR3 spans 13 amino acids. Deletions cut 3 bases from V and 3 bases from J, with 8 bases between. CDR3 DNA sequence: TGTGCCAGCAGCTTTGAGGCAGACACTGAAGCTTTCTTT. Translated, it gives CASSFEADTEAFF.

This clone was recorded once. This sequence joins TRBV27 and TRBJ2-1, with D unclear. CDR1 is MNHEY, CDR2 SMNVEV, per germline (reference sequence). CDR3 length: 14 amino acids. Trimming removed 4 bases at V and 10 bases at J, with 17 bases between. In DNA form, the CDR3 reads TGTGCCAGCAGTTATAGTACGGGTACTTACGAGCAGTTCTTC. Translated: CASSYSTGTYEQFF.

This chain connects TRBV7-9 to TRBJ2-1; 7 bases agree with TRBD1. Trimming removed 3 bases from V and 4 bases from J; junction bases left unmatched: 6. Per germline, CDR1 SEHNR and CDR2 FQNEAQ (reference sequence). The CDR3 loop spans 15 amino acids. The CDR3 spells CASSFVRDRYNEQFF. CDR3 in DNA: TGTGCCAGCAGCTTTGTGAGGGACAGATACAATGAGCAGTTCTTC.

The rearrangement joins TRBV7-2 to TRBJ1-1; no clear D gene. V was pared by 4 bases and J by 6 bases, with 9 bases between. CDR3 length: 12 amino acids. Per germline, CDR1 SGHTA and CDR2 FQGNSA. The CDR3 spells CASSSRQPEAFF. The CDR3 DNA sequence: TGTGCCAGCAGCTCCCGACAACCTGAAGCTTTCTTT.

The CDR3 reads CASSLTGGGNEQFF. The CDR3 DNA reads as TGTGCCAGCAGCTTGACTGGGGGAGGGAATGAGCAGTTCTTC. The V and J genes are TRBV5-5 and TRBJ2-1; TRBD2 agrees at 7 bases. There are 14 residues in the CDR3. Germline CDR1 is SGHKS and CDR2 is YYEKEE (reference sequence). The junction had 5 bases not matched to a gene; V was cut back by 1 base and J by 7 bases.

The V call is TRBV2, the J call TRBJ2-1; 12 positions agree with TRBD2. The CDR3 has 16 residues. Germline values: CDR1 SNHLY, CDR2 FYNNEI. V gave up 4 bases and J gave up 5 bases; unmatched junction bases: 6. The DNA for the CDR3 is TGTGCCAGCAGTGGGGCTAGCGGGGGGGCAAACAATGAGCAGTTCTTC. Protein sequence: CASSGASGGANNEQFF.

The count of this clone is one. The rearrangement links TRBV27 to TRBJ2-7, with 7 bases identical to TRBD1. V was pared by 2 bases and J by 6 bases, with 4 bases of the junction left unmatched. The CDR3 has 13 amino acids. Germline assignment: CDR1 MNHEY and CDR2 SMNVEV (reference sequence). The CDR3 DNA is TGTGCCAGCAGTTTACCCGGGACAGCCGAGCAGTACTTC. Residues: CASSLPGTAEQYF.

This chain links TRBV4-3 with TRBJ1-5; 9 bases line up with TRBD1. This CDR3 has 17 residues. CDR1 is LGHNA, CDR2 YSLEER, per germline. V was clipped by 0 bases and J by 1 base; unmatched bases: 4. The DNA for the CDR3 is TGCGCCAGCAGCCAAGAACAGGGGGCTGAGAGCAATCAGCCCCAGCATTTT. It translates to CASSQEQGAESNQPQHF.

In DNA form, the CDR3 reads TGTGCCAGCAGGAGTCACTACGAGCAGTACTTC. The encoded protein is CASRSHYEQYF. The gene calls are TRBV27 and TRBJ2-7; D is ambiguous. The ends were cut back, 6 bases at V and 3 bases at J, with 6 bases in the middle. This CDR3 is built from 11 residues. Germline V gene lookup returns CDR1 MNHEY and CDR2 SMNVEV (reference sequence).